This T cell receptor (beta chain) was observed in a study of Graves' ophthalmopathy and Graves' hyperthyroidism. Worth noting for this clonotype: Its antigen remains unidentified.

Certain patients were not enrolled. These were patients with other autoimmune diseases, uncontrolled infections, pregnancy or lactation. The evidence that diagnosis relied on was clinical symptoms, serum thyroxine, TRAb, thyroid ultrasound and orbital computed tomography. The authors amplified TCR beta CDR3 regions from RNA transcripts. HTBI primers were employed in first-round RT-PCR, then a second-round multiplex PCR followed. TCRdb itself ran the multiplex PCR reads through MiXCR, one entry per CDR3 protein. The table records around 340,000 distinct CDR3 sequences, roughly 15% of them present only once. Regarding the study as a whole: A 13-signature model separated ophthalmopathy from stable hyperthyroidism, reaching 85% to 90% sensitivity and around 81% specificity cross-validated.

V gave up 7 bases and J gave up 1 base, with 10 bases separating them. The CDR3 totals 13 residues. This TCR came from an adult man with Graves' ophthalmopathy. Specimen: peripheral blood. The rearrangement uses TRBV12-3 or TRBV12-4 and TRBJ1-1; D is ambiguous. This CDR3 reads CASTMGSNTEAFF. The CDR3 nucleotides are TGTGCCAGCACGATGGGCTCGAACACTGAAGCTTTCTTT.